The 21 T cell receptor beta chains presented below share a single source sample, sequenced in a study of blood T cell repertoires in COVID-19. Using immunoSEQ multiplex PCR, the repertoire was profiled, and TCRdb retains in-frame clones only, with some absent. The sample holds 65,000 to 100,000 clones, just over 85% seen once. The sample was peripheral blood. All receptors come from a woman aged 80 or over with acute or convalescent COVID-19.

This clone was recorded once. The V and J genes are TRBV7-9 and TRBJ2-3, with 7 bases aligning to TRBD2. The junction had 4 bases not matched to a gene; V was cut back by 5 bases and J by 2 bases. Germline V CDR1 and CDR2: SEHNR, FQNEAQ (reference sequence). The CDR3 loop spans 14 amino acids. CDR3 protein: CASSPSGLTDTQYF. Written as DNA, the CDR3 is TGTGCCAGCAGCCCTAGCGGACTCACAGATACGCAGTATTTT.

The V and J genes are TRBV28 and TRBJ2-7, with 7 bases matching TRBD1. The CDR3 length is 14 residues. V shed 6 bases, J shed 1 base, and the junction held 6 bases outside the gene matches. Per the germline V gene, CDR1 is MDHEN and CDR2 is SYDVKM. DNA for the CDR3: TGTGCCAGCAGCCACAGGGGTATATCCTACGAGCAGTACTTC. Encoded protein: CASSHRGISYEQYF.

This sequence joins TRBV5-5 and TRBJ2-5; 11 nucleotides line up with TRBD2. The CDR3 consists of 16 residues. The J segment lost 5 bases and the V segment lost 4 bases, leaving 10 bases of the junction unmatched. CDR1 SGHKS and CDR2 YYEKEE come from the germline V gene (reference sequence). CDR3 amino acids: CASSHRLAGSNETQYF. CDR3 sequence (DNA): TGTGCCAGCAGCCACCGACTAGCGGGAAGTAATGAGACCCAGTACTTC.

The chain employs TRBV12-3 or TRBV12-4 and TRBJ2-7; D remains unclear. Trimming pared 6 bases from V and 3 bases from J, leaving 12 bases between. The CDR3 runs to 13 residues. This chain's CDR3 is CASRLRPGYEQYF. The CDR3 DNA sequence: TGTGCCAGCAGGCTTCGACCAGGCTACGAGCAGTACTTC.

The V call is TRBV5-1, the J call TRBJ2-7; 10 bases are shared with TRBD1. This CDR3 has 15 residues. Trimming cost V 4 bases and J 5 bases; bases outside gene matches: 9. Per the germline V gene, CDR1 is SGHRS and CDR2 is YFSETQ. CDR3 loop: CASSLRTGGSNEQYF. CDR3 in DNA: TGCGCCAGCAGCCTCCGGACAGGGGGTAGCAACGAGCAGTACTTC.

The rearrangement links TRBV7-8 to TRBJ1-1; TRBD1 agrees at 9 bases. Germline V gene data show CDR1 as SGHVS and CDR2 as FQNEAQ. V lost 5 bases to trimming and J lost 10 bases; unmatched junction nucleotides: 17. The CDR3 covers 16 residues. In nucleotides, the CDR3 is TGTGCCAGCAGCCCCATCTGGGGACAGGGAGGAGCCGGAGCTTTCTTT. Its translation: CASSPIWGQGGAGAFF.

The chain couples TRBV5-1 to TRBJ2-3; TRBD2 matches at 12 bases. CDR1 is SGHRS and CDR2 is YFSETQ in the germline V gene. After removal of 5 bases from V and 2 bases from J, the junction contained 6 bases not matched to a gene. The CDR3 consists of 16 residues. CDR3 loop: CASRQTSGGATDTQYF. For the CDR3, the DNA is TGCGCCAGCAGACAGACTAGCGGGGGTGCCACAGATACGCAGTATTTT.

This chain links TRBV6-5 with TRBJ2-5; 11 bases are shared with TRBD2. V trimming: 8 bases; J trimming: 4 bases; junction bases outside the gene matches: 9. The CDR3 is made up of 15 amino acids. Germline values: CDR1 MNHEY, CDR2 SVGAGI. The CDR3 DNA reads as TGTGCCAGCTCCGCCCTAGCGGGGGGTGGAGAGACCCAGTACTTC. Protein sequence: CASSALAGGGETQYF.

The CDR3 loop is CASRRAGWENTEAFF. Here the CDR3 DNA reads TGTGCCAGCAGACGGGCAGGGTGGGAGAACACTGAAGCTTTCTTT. The chain combines TRBV6-5 with TRBJ1-1; tentatively, D is TRBD1 (5 bases). The germline CDR1 and CDR2 sequences are MNHEY and SVGAGI. The CDR3 is made up of 15 amino acids. The germline V and J ends were trimmed by 6 bases and 1 base, with 15 bases remaining between them.

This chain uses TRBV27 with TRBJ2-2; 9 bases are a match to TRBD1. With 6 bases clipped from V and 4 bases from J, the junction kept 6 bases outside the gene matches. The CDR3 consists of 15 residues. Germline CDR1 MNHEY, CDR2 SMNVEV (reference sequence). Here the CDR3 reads CASRGQGLGTGELFF. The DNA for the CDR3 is TGTGCCAGCAGGGGACAGGGCTTGGGCACCGGGGAGCTGTTTTTT.

The CDR3 coding sequence is TGTGCTAGTGGTACGGGGACAGGAAGCACAGATACGCAGTATTTT. This encodes CASGTGTGSTDTQYF. The V and J genes are TRBV12-5 and TRBJ2-3, with 8 bases aligning to TRBD1. Germline-derived CDR1 and CDR2 are LGHNT and FRNRAP. This CDR3 spans 15 amino acids. V was clipped by 5 bases and J by 0 bases; unmatched bases: 4.

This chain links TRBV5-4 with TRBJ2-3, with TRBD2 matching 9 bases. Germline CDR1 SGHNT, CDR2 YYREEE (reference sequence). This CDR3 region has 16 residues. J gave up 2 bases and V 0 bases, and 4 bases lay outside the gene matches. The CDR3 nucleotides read TGTGCCAGCAGCTTGGAGGCTAGCGGGACCACAGATACGCAGTATTTT. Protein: CASSLEASGTTDTQYF.

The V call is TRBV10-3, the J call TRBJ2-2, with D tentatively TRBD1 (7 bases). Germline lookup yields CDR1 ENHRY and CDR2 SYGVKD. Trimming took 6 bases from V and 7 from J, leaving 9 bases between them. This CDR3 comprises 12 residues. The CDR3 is CAISQGGGELFF. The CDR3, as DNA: TGTGCCATCAGCCAGGGGGGCGGGGAGCTGTTTTTT.

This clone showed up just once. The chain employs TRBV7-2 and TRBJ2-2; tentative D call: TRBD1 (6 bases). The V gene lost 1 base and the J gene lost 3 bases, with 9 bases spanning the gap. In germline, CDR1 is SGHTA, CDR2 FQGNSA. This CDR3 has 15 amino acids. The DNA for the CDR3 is TGTGCCAGCAGCTTAGGACAGGTTTACACCGGGGAGCTGTTTTTT. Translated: CASSLGQVYTGELFF.

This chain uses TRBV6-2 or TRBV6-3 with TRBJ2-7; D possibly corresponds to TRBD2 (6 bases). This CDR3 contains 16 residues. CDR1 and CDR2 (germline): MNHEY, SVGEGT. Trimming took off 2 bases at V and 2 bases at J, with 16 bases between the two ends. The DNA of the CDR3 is TGTGCCAGCAGTTACGGGGGGACTCCCGCTACCTACGAGCAGTACTTC. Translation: CASSYGGTPATYEQYF.

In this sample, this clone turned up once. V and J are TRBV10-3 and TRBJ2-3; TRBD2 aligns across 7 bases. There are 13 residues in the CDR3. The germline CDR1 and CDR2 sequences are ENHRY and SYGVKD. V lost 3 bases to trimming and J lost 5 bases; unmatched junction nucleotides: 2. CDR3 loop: CAISDIAGDTQYF. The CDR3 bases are TGTGCCATCAGTGACATAGCGGGAGATACGCAGTATTTT.

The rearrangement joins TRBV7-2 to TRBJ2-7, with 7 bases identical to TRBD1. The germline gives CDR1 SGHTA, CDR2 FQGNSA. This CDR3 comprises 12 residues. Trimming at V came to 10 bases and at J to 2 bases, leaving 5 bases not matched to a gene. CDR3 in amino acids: CATAGTAYEQYF. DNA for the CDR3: TGTGCCACTGCCGGGACAGCCTACGAGCAGTACTTC.

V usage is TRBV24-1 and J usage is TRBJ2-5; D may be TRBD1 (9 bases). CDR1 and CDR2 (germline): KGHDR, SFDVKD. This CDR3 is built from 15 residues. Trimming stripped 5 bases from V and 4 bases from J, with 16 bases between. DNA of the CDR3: TGTGCCACCAGTGGCGCGGGGGGACAGGGAGAGACCCAGTACTTC. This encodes CATSGAGGQGETQYF.

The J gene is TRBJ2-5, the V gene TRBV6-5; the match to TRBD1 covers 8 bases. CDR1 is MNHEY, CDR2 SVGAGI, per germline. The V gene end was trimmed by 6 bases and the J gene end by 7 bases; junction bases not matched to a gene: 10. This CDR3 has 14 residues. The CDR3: CASRPEQGVATQYF. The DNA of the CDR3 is TGTGCCAGCAGGCCTGAACAGGGGGTTGCGACCCAGTACTTC.

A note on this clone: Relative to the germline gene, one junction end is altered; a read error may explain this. The CDR3 DNA sequence: TGTGCCAGCAGTTTATCGAGGCAGAACCCCTTC. It is translated as CASSLSRQNPF. V gene TRBV27 combines with J gene TRBJ2-7, with D unclear. The CDR3 totals 11 residues. The germline CDR1 and CDR2 sequences are MNHEY and SMNVEV (reference sequence).

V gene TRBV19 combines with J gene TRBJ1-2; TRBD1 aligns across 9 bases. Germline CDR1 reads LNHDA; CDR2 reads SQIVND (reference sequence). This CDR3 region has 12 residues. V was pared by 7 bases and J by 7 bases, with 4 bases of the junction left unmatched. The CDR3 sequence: CASTTGGPGYTF. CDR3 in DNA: TGTGCCAGTACGACAGGGGGGCCTGGCTACACCTTC.